Detailed here is one T cell receptor beta chain. The identical CDR3 is also encoded by other nucleotide sequences in the sample. The data derive from a study of blood T cell repertoires in COVID-19. As for the study in general: Italy, Spain and the United States were the sources of the convalescent and acute COVID-19 samples. Sources were T cells, B-cell-depleted T cells, or PBMCs; the material itself was cDNA or gDNA.

The table came from immunoSEQ multiplex PCR; TCRdb's copy has only in-frame clones and leaves some out. This table has 150,000 to 200,000 clones, less than 85% appearing once. The V and J ends lost 0 bases and 0 bases respectively, with 9 bases between them. The CDR3 contains 16 residues. Germline values: CDR1 SGHTA, CDR2 FQGNSA. This rearrangement joins TRBV7-2 to TRBJ1-3; perhaps TRBD1 as D (5 bases). This sequence originates from a human donor with acute or convalescent COVID-19. The donor label of this sample is uncertain. Material: peripheral blood. Here the CDR3 DNA reads TGTGCCAGCAGCTTAGCGTCCAGGGTCTCTGGAAACACCATATATTTT. This encodes CASSLASRVSGNTIYF.